These T cell receptor beta chains were read from a single sample in a study of blood T cell repertoires in COVID-19. The repertoire was sequenced with immunoSEQ multiplex PCR; TCRdb's copy has only in-frame clones and lacks some. The sample holds 100,000 to 150,000 clones; about 91% are singletons and the top ten take around a tenth. The sequenced sample consisted of peripheral blood. The receptors were gathered from a man aged 50-60 years with acute or convalescent COVID-19. CDR3s include the opening cysteine and the closing phenylalanine or tryptophan. The D gene is left open where the match is weak. Only some rows state a clone size, as once, few, many or a class for expanded clones.

j_call,d_call,v_call,clone_size,cdr3_aa,cdr3_nt
TRBJ2-2,TRBD2,TRBV9,NA,CASSVGVAGVTGELFF,TGTGCCAGCAGCGTAGGAGTAGCGGGGGTCACCGGGGAGCTGTTTTTT
TRBJ2-3,TRBD2,TRBV5-4,once,CASSVAGEDTQYF,TGTGCCAGCAGCGTGGCGGGGGAAGATACGCAGTATTTT
TRBJ1-1,NA,TRBV3-1/TRBV3-2,NA,CASSLRDSVLEAFF,TGTGCCAGCAGCCTCCGGGATAGCGTTTTAGAAGCTTTCTTT
TRBJ2-1,TRBD2,TRBV19,NA,CASTLWASSGRYEQFF,TGTGCCAGTACCCTGTGGGCGTCTAGCGGGAGGTATGAGCAGTTCTTC
TRBJ1-1,NA,TRBV18,NA,CASSPPTGNTEAFF,TGTGCCAGCTCACCACCGACAGGGAACACTGAAGCTTTCTTT
TRBJ2-7,NA,TRBV6-5,NA,CASSYSRGFEQYF,TGTGCCAGCAGTTACTCGAGGGGGTTCGAGCAGTACTTC
TRBJ2-3,TRBD1,TRBV5-1,NA,CASSSRDRGRTDTQYF,TGCGCCAGCAGCTCCCGGGACAGGGGTCGGACAGATACGCAGTATTTT
TRBJ1-1,NA,TRBV11-3,NA,CASSGENTEAFF,TGTGCCAGCTCGGGGGAGAACACTGAAGCTTTCTTT
TRBJ2-6,NA,TRBV18,NA,CASSPPGGDLAGANVLTF,TGTGCCAGCTCACCCCCCGGAGGGGACCTAGCTGGGGCCAACGTCCTGACTTTC
TRBJ2-2,NA,TRBV6-5,NA,CASSRTDGTTGELFF,TGTGCCAGCAGTCGGACAGACGGGACCACCGGGGAGCTGTTTTTT
TRBJ2-1,TRBD1,TRBV3-1/TRBV3-2,NA,CASSPRNRGSSTYNEQFF,TGTGCCAGCAGCCCTCGAAACAGGGGGAGTAGCACCTACAATGAGCAGTTCTTC
TRBJ2-2,NA,TRBV5-1,few,CASSLDRAPGELFF,TGCGCCAGCAGCTTGGATCGAGCCCCCGGGGAGCTGTTTTTT
TRBJ2-7,NA,TRBV5-1,NA,CASSLTGPTYEQYF,TGCGCCAGCAGCTTAACAGGGCCAACCTACGAGCAGTACTTC
TRBJ1-2,TRBD1,TRBV7-9,NA,CASSLGTGSGYTF,TGTGCCAGCAGCTTAGGGACAGGATCTGGCTACACCTTC
TRBJ1-1,TRBD1,TRBV30,NA,CAWTGQVGAFF,TGTGCCTGGACCGGACAGGTTGGGGCTTTCTTT
TRBJ1-1,NA,TRBV6-5,once,CASKMRGGTEAFF,TGTGCCAGCAAGATGAGGGGAGGAACTGAAGCTTTCTTT
TRBJ2-7,TRBD1,TRBV5-4,NA,CASRPGTGGREQYF,TGTGCCAGCAGGCCCGGGACAGGGGGGCGCGAGCAGTACTTC
TRBJ1-1,TRBD1,TRBV18,NA,CASSPGQVANTEAFF,TGTGCCAGCTCACCAGGACAGGTGGCGAACACTGAAGCTTTCTTT
TRBJ2-2,TRBD2,TRBV28,NA,CASSFPGLAGIRELFF,TGTGCCAGCAGTTTCCCGGGACTAGCGGGTATCCGGGAGCTGTTTTTT
TRBJ1-1,TRBD1,TRBV27,NA,CASSKLTGGRLYVFTEAFF,TGTGCCAGCAGTAAACTGACAGGGGGCCGACTTTATGTGTTCACTGAAGCTTTCTTT
TRBJ1-4,NA,TRBV28,NA,CASSLLLRGEKLFF,TGTGCCAGCAGTTTGTTGCTGCGGGGGGAAAAACTGTTTTTT
TRBJ2-7,TRBD2,TRBV23-1,once,CASSQGVSNGTSLTPSYEQYF,TGCGCCAGCAGTCAAGGCGTATCGAACGGGACTAGCCTAACTCCCTCCTACGAGCAGTACTTC
TRBJ2-1,NA,TRBV6-4,NA,CASKPGLINNNEQFF,TGTGCCAGTAAACCGGGACTCATAAATAACAATGAGCAGTTCTTC
TRBJ1-5,TRBD1,TRBV2,NA,CASSTSTGGNQPQHF,TGTGCCAGCAGTACCTCGACAGGGGGCAATCAGCCCCAGCATTTT
TRBJ1-5,NA,TRBV4-1,NA,CASSRPGNSNQPQHF,TGCGCCAGCAGCCGCCCCGGGAATAGCAATCAGCCCCAGCATTTT
TRBJ1-2,NA,TRBV2,NA,CASSGPTGSLGYTF,TGTGCCAGCAGTGGCCCAACAGGGTCCCTTGGCTACACCTTC
TRBJ1-1,TRBD1,TRBV2,few,CASRVQGGSTEAFF,TGTGCCAGCAGGGTACAGGGGGGTAGTACTGAAGCTTTCTTT
TRBJ2-7,NA,TRBV5-1,NA,CASSLPGLRVHEQYF,TGCGCCAGCAGCTTGCCAGGACTGAGGGTCCACGAGCAGTACTTC
TRBJ2-2,NA,TRBV3-1/TRBV3-2,NA,CASSQGPGELFF,TGTGCCAGCAGCCAAGGGCCCGGGGAGCTGTTTTTT
TRBJ1-1,NA,TRBV27,once,CASSPGIGTEAFF,TGTGCCAGCAGTCCAGGGATAGGCACTGAAGCTTTCTTT
TRBJ2-2,TRBD2,TRBV2,once,CASSWTRSTGELFF,TGTGCCAGCAGTTGGACTAGGTCCACCGGGGAGCTGTTTTTT
TRBJ2-7,TRBD2,TRBV2,NA,CASGRAGTTYEQYF,TGTGCCAGCGGTCGCGCCGGGACTACCTACGAGCAGTACTTC
TRBJ1-4,TRBD1,TRBV7-9,NA,CASSTGQVNGEKLFF,TGTGCCAGCAGCACGGGACAGGTGAATGGTGAAAAACTGTTTTTT
TRBJ1-2,NA,TRBV6-5,NA,CASSYQQAAYGYTF,TGTGCCAGCAGTTACCAACAGGCCGCCTATGGCTACACCTTC
TRBJ2-1,TRBD2,TRBV19,NA,CASSIDPTSGRSSYNEQFF,TGTGCCAGTAGTATAGATCCGACTAGCGGGAGGAGCTCCTACAATGAGCAGTTCTTC
TRBJ2-5,TRBD1,TRBV5-5,NA,CASSYDRGGGETQYF,TGTGCCAGCAGTTACGACAGGGGCGGTGGAGAGACCCAGTACTTC
TRBJ1-2,TRBD1,TRBV28,NA,CASSGTGGGGYGYTF,TGTGCCAGCAGTGGGACAGGGGGTGGAGGCTATGGCTACACCTTC
TRBJ1-4,NA,TRBV28,NA,CASMYEDSLSEKLFF,TGTGCCAGCATGTATGAGGATTCGCTCAGTGAAAAACTGTTTTTT
TRBJ1-1,NA,TRBV28,NA,CASSPPPGGWNTEAFF,TGTGCCAGCAGTCCCCCGCCGGGGGGTTGGAACACTGAAGCTTTCTTT
TRBJ2-3,TRBD1,TRBV3-1/TRBV3-2,once,CASSLRGSTDTQYF,TGTGCCAGCAGCCTCAGGGGGAGCACAGATACGCAGTATTTT
TRBJ1-2,TRBD1,TRBV11-2,NA,CATQVTGGDGYTF,TGTGCCACCCAGGTGACAGGGGGTGATGGCTACACCTTC
TRBJ2-1,NA,TRBV28,once,CASRNLPGEQFF,TGTGCCAGCAGAAACCTCCCGGGTGAGCAGTTCTTC
TRBJ1-2,TRBD1,TRBV6-5,NA,CASSNRGPPGYGYTF,TGTGCCAGCAGCAACAGGGGCCCACCGGGCTATGGCTACACCTTC
TRBJ1-1,NA,TRBV18,NA,CASSREQGLNTEAFF,TGTGCCAGCTCACGCGAACAGGGTCTGAACACTGAAGCTTTCTTT